The rows below give T cell receptor beta chains drawn from one sample of a study of cytomegalovirus exposure and HLA in healthy donors. Assay used: immunoSEQ multiplex PCR; TCRdb lists only in-frame clones, some missing. The sample includes 150,000 to 200,000 clones, around 86% of them seen just once. The sequenced sample consisted of PBMCs. These receptor sequences come from a woman aged 18-35 years in good health and CMV-seronegative. CDR3s include the opening cysteine and the closing phenylalanine or tryptophan. Fields, in order: CDR3 DNA, CDR3 protein, J gene, clone size, D gene, V gene. A D gene is named only where the DNA matches it firmly. Only part of the rows carry a size: once, few, many, or a class if the clone is expanded.

CDR3 DNA: TGTGCCACTCAACAGGGGGCTGAAACGCAGTATTTT; CDR3 protein: CATQQGAETQYF; J gene: TRBJ2-3; clone size: -; D gene: TRBD1; V gene: TRBV19
CDR3 DNA: TGTGCCAGCAGGGGCTTCTTAACAGGGAGCTATGGCTACACCTTC; CDR3 protein: CASRGFLTGSYGYTF; J gene: TRBJ1-2; clone size: -; D gene: -; V gene: TRBV6-6
CDR3 DNA: TGTGCCAGCAGCTCGAATAGCGGCCGCAACCAAGAGACCCAGTACTTC; CDR3 protein: CASSSNSGRNQETQYF; J gene: TRBJ2-5; clone size: -; D gene: -; V gene: TRBV7-9
CDR3 DNA: TGTGCCAGCAGCTTAGAGGCAGGGGTCGGAGGCTACACCTTC; CDR3 protein: CASSLEAGVGGYTF; J gene: TRBJ1-2; clone size: -; D gene: -; V gene: TRBV11-2
CDR3 DNA: TGTGCCAGCAGCAAAAGAGGGGGCTCGGAGACCCAGTACTTC; CDR3 protein: CASSKRGGSETQYF; J gene: TRBJ2-5; clone size: -; D gene: TRBD1; V gene: TRBV5-4
CDR3 DNA: TGTGCTAGTGGTTTGCCCCTTTCTATAGAGCAGTACTTC; CDR3 protein: CASGLPLSIEQYF; J gene: TRBJ2-7; clone size: -; D gene: -; V gene: TRBV12-5
CDR3 DNA: TGCGCCAGCAGCCAATTCCCCCCCCGGACAGGGGGCCAAACTGAAGCTTTCTTT; CDR3 protein: CASSQFPPRTGGQTEAFF; J gene: TRBJ1-1; clone size: -; D gene: TRBD1; V gene: TRBV4-1
CDR3 DNA: TGTGCCGGTAAATACAGCCGAGACATCTTC; CDR3 protein: CAGKYSRDIF; J gene: TRBJ1-2; clone size: -; D gene: -; V gene: TRBV5-8
CDR3 DNA: TGTGCCAGCAGCAGACTAGCGGTTGCGGATGAGCAGTTCTTC; CDR3 protein: CASSRLAVADEQFF; J gene: TRBJ2-1; clone size: -; D gene: TRBD2; V gene: TRBV14
CDR3 DNA: TGCGCCAGCAGCCAAGGGGGGGTTGTCACAGATACGCAGTATTTT; CDR3 protein: CASSQGGVVTDTQYF; J gene: TRBJ2-3; clone size: few; D gene: -; V gene: TRBV4-1
CDR3 DNA: TGTGCCAGCAGCTTGCCGACAGGCGAACGGTTGACCTTC; CDR3 protein: CASSLPTGERLTF; J gene: TRBJ1-2; clone size: once; D gene: -; V gene: TRBV5-4
CDR3 DNA: TGTGCCAGCTCACCCGGCGGCGGTCCTTCCTACAATGAGCAGTTCTTC; CDR3 protein: CASSPGGGPSYNEQFF; J gene: TRBJ2-1; clone size: -; D gene: -; V gene: TRBV18
CDR3 DNA: TGTGCCAGCTCACCGAGACCCACGGACAGGGTGGATGACTATGGCTACACCTTC; CDR3 protein: CASSPRPTDRVDDYGYTF; J gene: TRBJ1-2; clone size: -; D gene: TRBD1; V gene: TRBV18
CDR3 DNA: TGTGCCACCCACATCTCCGACAGGGAGCGCGGTGGCTACACCTTC; CDR3 protein: CATHISDRERGGYTF; J gene: TRBJ1-2; clone size: -; D gene: TRBD1; V gene: TRBV10-3
CDR3 DNA: TGTGCCACCAGCAGAGCAACGGGATCTGGCTACACCTTC; CDR3 protein: CATSRATGSGYTF; J gene: TRBJ1-2; clone size: -; D gene: -; V gene: TRBV15
CDR3 DNA: TGTGCCAGCAGCGGTGACAGTTCCTCTGAAGCTTTCTTT; CDR3 protein: CASSGDSSSEAFF; J gene: TRBJ1-1; clone size: -; D gene: -; V gene: TRBV5-6
CDR3 DNA: TGTGCCTGGAGTACTACCCAGGGAGAGACCCAGTACTTC; CDR3 protein: CAWSTTQGETQYF; J gene: TRBJ2-5; clone size: -; D gene: -; V gene: TRBV30
CDR3 DNA: TGTGCCAGCAGTAACGGGGCGTTAGGGGGCTATGGCTACACCTTC; CDR3 protein: CASSNGALGGYGYTF; J gene: TRBJ1-2; clone size: -; D gene: -; V gene: TRBV2
CDR3 DNA: TGCGCCAGCAGCCAAGAAGGCAGGGCTGTGTGGGATGGCTACACCTTC; CDR3 protein: CASSQEGRAVWDGYTF; J gene: TRBJ1-2; clone size: -; D gene: -; V gene: TRBV4-1
CDR3 DNA: TGTGCCAGCAGCGTAGTTGCGGGGCCCTTCTACGAGCAGTACTTC; CDR3 protein: CASSVVAGPFYEQYF; J gene: TRBJ2-7; clone size: -; D gene: -; V gene: TRBV9
CDR3 DNA: TGCGCCAGCAGCTTGCTACTCTATTCCGGGACAGGGGGTCGAGGCTCTGGGGCCAACGTCCTGACTTTC; CDR3 protein: CASSLLLYSGTGGRGSGANVLTF; J gene: TRBJ2-6; clone size: few; D gene: TRBD1; V gene: TRBV5-1
CDR3 DNA: TGTGCCAGTAGTGGCGGGGTTCACGAGCAGTACTTC; CDR3 protein: CASSGGVHEQYF; J gene: TRBJ2-7; clone size: -; D gene: -; V gene: TRBV19
CDR3 DNA: TGTGCCAGTAGTCTGCTGACAGGGATCCACGAGCAGTACTTC; CDR3 protein: CASSLLTGIHEQYF; J gene: TRBJ2-7; clone size: -; D gene: TRBD1; V gene: TRBV19
CDR3 DNA: TGTGCCAGCAGTGAAGGCGACGCAGGGGGGCATGGCTACACCTTC; CDR3 protein: CASSEGDAGGHGYTF; J gene: TRBJ1-2; clone size: -; D gene: TRBD1; V gene: TRBV2
CDR3 DNA: TGTGCCAGCTCACCACCGGCAGAAGAGACCCAGTACTTC; CDR3 protein: CASSPPAEETQYF; J gene: TRBJ2-5; clone size: -; D gene: -; V gene: TRBV18
CDR3 DNA: TGCGCCAGCAGCTTGACCTCAGGGGTTTCGGAAAAACTGTTTTTT; CDR3 protein: CASSLTSGVSEKLFF; J gene: TRBJ1-4; clone size: -; D gene: -; V gene: TRBV5-1
CDR3 DNA: TGTGCCATCAGGGGGGACAGGGGACTCTATGGCTACACCTTC; CDR3 protein: CAIRGDRGLYGYTF; J gene: TRBJ1-2; clone size: few; D gene: TRBD1; V gene: TRBV10-3
CDR3 DNA: TGTGCCAGCAGCTCATGGGGGCTGAACACTGAAGCTTTCTTT; CDR3 protein: CASSSWGLNTEAFF; J gene: TRBJ1-1; clone size: -; D gene: -; V gene: TRBV5-4
CDR3 DNA: TGTGCCAGCAGCGTAGTAGAGGGTGGAGGCTACACCTTC; CDR3 protein: CASSVVEGGGYTF; J gene: TRBJ1-2; clone size: -; D gene: -; V gene: TRBV9
CDR3 DNA: TGTGCCAGCAGCTTGCGGGGGAACTACGAGCAGTACTTC; CDR3 protein: CASSLRGNYEQYF; J gene: TRBJ2-7; clone size: -; D gene: TRBD2; V gene: TRBV11-3
CDR3 DNA: TGCGCCAGCAGCAAGGGGACAACCTCTGGAAACACCATATATTTT; CDR3 protein: CASSKGTTSGNTIYF; J gene: TRBJ1-3; clone size: -; D gene: -; V gene: TRBV5-1
CDR3 DNA: TGTGCCAGCAGCGTAGAGGATAGCGGGGGGAATGAGCAGTTCTTC; CDR3 protein: CASSVEDSGGNEQFF; J gene: TRBJ2-1; clone size: -; D gene: TRBD2; V gene: TRBV9
CDR3 DNA: TGTGCCACCAGGAGGTCTAAGGGGGCATATGATACGCAGTATTTT; CDR3 protein: CATRRSKGAYDTQYF; J gene: TRBJ2-3; clone size: -; D gene: TRBD1; V gene: TRBV15
CDR3 DNA: TGTGCCAGCAGCCCCCAATCTGGACAGTTTGAAGCTTTCTTT; CDR3 protein: CASSPQSGQFEAFF; J gene: TRBJ1-1; clone size: -; D gene: -; V gene: TRBV7-3
CDR3 DNA: TGTGCCAGTAGCCCACAGGGACGTGGTGAAAAACTGTTTTTT; CDR3 protein: CASSPQGRGEKLFF; J gene: TRBJ1-4; clone size: -; D gene: -; V gene: TRBV19
CDR3 DNA: TGTGCCAGCAGCCAGAGACAGGGCCATGGCTACACCTTC; CDR3 protein: CASSQRQGHGYTF; J gene: TRBJ1-2; clone size: -; D gene: TRBD1; V gene: TRBV14
CDR3 DNA: TGTGCCTGGGTTCCGGGACACATCAAGGGTCGGAACACTGAAGCTTTCTTT; CDR3 protein: CAWVPGHIKGRNTEAFF; J gene: TRBJ1-1; clone size: -; D gene: -; V gene: TRBV30
CDR3 DNA: TGCAGTGCTCCGACAGACAATGAGCAGTTCTTC; CDR3 protein: CSAPTDNEQFF; J gene: TRBJ2-1; clone size: -; D gene: -; V gene: TRBV20-1
CDR3 DNA: TGCGCCAGCAGCTTAAGCGGGAGTAACTACGAGCAGTACTTC; CDR3 protein: CASSLSGSNYEQYF; J gene: TRBJ2-7; clone size: -; D gene: TRBD2; V gene: TRBV5-1
CDR3 DNA: TGTGCCAGCAGCGAAACAGGGGGCGTAGGGAATCAGCCCCAGCATTTT; CDR3 protein: CASSETGGVGNQPQHF; J gene: TRBJ1-5; clone size: -; D gene: TRBD1; V gene: TRBV28
CDR3 DNA: TGCAGTGCGCGTTCTAAGAATGAGCAGTTCTTC; CDR3 protein: CSARSKNEQFF; J gene: TRBJ2-1; clone size: once; D gene: -; V gene: TRBV20-1
CDR3 DNA: TGTGCCAGCAGCTCTATAGCGGCGAAGGGGACGCAGTATTTT; CDR3 protein: CASSSIAAKGTQYF; J gene: TRBJ2-3; clone size: -; D gene: -; V gene: TRBV11-3
CDR3 DNA: TGTGCCAGCAGTGGCTACACCGACAGGGGGCAAGAGACCCAGTACTTC; CDR3 protein: CASSGYTDRGQETQYF; J gene: TRBJ2-5; clone size: -; D gene: TRBD1; V gene: TRBV25-1
CDR3 DNA: TGTGCCAGCCAGGCAGTTGGTGGCACTTCCAATCAGCCCCAGCATTTT; CDR3 protein: CASQAVGGTSNQPQHF; J gene: TRBJ1-5; clone size: -; D gene: -; V gene: TRBV2
CDR3 DNA: TGTGCCAGCAGCTCCAGAGGGGGCGTGAACACCGGGGAGCTGTTTTTT; CDR3 protein: CASSSRGGVNTGELFF; J gene: TRBJ2-2; clone size: -; D gene: TRBD1; V gene: TRBV11-2
CDR3 DNA: TGTGCCAGCTCACCACGGGACTCCTCCTACGAGCAGTACTTC; CDR3 protein: CASSPRDSSYEQYF; J gene: TRBJ2-7; clone size: -; D gene: -; V gene: TRBV18
CDR3 DNA: TGTGCCAGCACCCTACAGGGGGTGCCCTACAATGAGCAGTTCTTC; CDR3 protein: CASTLQGVPYNEQFF; J gene: TRBJ2-1; clone size: -; D gene: TRBD1; V gene: TRBV6-6
CDR3 DNA: TGTGCCAGCAGCTTAGCGGGAACTAGCGGGGGGGCAGCAGATACGCAGTATTTT; CDR3 protein: CASSLAGTSGGAADTQYF; J gene: TRBJ2-3; clone size: -; D gene: TRBD2; V gene: TRBV11-2
CDR3 DNA: TGTGCCATCAGTGAGGGGGACAGGGCGTCTGGAAACACCATATATTTT; CDR3 protein: CAISEGDRASGNTIYF; J gene: TRBJ1-3; clone size: -; D gene: TRBD1; V gene: TRBV10-3
CDR3 DNA: TGTGCCAGCAGCCAGGACAGCTATGGCTACACCTTC; CDR3 protein: CASSQDSYGYTF; J gene: TRBJ1-2; clone size: once; D gene: -; V gene: TRBV7-6
CDR3 DNA: TGCGCCAGCAGCACACCAGGGTCATGGGGCACTGAAGCTTTCTTT; CDR3 protein: CASSTPGSWGTEAFF; J gene: TRBJ1-1; clone size: -; D gene: -; V gene: TRBV5-1
CDR3 DNA: TGTGCCAGCAGCTCGGACAAGAACACTGAAGCTTTCTTT; CDR3 protein: CASSSDKNTEAFF; J gene: TRBJ1-1; clone size: -; D gene: -; V gene: TRBV7-3
CDR3 DNA: TGCGCCAGCAGCCTCACCCCCCAGGGGGATTTAAGCACTGAAGCTTTCTTT; CDR3 protein: CASSLTPQGDLSTEAFF; J gene: TRBJ1-1; clone size: once; D gene: TRBD1; V gene: TRBV4-1
CDR3 DNA: TGTGCCAGCAGCCCTCACCGGGGGACTACGAACTCTGGAAACACCATATATTTT; CDR3 protein: CASSPHRGTTNSGNTIYF; J gene: TRBJ1-3; clone size: -; D gene: -; V gene: TRBV11-2